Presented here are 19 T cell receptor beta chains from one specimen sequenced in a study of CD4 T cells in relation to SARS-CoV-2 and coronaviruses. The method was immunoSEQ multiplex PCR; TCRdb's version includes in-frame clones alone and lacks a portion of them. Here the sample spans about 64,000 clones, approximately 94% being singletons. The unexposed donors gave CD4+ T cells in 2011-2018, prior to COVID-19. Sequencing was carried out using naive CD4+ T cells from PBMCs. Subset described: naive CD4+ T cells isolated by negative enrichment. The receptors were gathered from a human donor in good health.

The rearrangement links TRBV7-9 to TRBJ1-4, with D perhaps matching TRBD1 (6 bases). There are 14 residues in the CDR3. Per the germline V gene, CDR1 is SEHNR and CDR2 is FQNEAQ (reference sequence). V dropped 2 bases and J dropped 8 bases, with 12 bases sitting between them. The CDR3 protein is CASSLLGAGEKLFF. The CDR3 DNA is TGTGCCAGCAGCTTATTGGGGGCGGGAGAAAAACTGTTTTTT.

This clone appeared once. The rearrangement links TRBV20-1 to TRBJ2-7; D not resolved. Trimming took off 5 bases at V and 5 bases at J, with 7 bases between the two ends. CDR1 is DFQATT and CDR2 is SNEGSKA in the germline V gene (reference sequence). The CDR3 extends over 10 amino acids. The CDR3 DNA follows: TGCAGTGCTGTCGAGAACGAGCAGTACTTC. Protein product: CSAVENEQYF.

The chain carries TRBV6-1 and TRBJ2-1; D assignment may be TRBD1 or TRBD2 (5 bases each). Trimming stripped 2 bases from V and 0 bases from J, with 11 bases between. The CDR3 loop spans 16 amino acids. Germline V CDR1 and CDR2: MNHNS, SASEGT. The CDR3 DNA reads TGTGCCAGCAGTGAATTAGTGAGGGGCTCCTACAATGAGCAGTTCTTC. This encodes CASSELVRGSYNEQFF.

The CDR3 loop reads CASSSKTGGRETQYF. CDR3 coding DNA: TGTGCCAGCAGTTCCAAGACAGGGGGCCGTGAGACCCAGTACTTC. This chain links TRBV6-5 with TRBJ2-5, with TRBD1 matching over 10 bases. There are 15 residues in the CDR3. Losses at the gene ends were 4 bases for V and 5 bases for J; bases not matched to a gene: 7. The germline V gene has CDR1 MNHEY and CDR2 SVGAGI.

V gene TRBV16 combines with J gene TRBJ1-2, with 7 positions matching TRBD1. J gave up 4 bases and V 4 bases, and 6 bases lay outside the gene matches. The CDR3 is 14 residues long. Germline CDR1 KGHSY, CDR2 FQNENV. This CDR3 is CASSPRQGVYGYTF. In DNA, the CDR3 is TGTGCCAGCAGCCCACGACAGGGAGTCTATGGCTACACCTTC.

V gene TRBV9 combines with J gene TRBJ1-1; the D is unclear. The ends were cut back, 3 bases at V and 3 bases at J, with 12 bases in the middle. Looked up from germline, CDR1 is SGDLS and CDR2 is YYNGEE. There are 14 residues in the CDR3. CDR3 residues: CASSASNLYTEAFF. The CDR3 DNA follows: TGTGCCAGCAGCGCCTCGAATCTGTACACTGAAGCTTTCTTT.

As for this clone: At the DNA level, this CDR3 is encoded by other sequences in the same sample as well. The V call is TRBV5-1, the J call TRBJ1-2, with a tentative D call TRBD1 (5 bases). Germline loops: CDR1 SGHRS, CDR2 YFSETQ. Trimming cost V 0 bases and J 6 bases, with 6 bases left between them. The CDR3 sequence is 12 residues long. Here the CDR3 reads CASSLEGHGYTF. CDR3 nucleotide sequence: TGCGCCAGCAGCTTGGAGGGGCATGGCTACACCTTC.

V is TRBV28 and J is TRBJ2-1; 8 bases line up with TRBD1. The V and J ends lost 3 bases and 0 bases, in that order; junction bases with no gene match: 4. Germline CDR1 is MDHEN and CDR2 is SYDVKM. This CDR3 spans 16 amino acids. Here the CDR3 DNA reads TGTGCCAGCAGTTTCACCGGGACAGGCTCCTACAATGAGCAGTTCTTC. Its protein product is CASSFTGTGSYNEQFF. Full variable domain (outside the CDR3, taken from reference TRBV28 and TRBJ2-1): DVKVTQSSRYLVKRTGEKVFLECVQDMDHENMFWYRQDPGLGLRLIYFSYDVKMKEKGDIPEGYSVSREKKERFSLILESASTNQTSMYLCASSFTGTGSYNEQFFGPGTRLTVL.

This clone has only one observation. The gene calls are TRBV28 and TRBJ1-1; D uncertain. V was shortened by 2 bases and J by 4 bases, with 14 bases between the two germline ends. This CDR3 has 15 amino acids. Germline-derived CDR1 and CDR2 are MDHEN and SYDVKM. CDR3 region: CASSLPGSRVTEAFF. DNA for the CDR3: TGTGCCAGCAGTTTACCTGGGAGCCGTGTCACTGAAGCTTTCTTT.

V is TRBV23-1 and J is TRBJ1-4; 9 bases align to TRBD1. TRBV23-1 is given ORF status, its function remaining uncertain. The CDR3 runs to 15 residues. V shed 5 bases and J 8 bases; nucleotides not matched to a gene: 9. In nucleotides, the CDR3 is TGCGCCAGCAGTTCACCGGGACAGGGTGGGGAAAAACTGTTTTTT. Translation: CASSSPGQGGEKLFF.

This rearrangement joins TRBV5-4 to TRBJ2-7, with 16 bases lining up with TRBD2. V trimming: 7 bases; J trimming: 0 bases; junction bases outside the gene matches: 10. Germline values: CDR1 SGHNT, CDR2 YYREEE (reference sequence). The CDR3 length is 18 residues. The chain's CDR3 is CASAKSGTSGRASYEQYF. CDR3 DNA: TGTGCCAGCGCCAAGAGCGGGACTAGCGGGAGGGCCTCCTACGAGCAGTACTTC.

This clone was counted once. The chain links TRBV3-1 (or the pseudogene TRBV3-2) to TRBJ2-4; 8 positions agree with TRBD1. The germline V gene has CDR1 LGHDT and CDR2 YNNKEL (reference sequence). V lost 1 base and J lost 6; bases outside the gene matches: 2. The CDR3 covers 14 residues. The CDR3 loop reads CASSQVQGGNIQYF. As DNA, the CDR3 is TGTGCCAGCAGCCAAGTACAGGGGGGAAACATTCAGTACTTC.

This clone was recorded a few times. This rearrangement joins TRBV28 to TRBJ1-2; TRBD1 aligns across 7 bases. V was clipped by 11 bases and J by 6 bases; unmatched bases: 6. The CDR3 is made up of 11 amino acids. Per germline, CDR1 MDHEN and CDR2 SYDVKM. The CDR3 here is CAVQGVDGYTF. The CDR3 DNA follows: TGTGCCGTGCAGGGGGTTGATGGCTACACCTTC.

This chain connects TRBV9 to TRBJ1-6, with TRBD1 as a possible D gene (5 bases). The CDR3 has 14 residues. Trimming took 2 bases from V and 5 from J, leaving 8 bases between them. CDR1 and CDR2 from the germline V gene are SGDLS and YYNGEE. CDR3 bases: TGTGCCAGCAGCGTGAAACAGGATAATTCACCCCTCCACTTT. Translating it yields CASSVKQDNSPLHF.

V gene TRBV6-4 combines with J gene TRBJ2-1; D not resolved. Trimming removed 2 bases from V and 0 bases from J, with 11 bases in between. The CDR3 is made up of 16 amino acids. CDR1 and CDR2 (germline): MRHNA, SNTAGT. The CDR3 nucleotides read TGTGCCAGCAGTGACGTCACTGGTTACTCCTACAATGAGCAGTTCTTC. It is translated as CASSDVTGYSYNEQFF.

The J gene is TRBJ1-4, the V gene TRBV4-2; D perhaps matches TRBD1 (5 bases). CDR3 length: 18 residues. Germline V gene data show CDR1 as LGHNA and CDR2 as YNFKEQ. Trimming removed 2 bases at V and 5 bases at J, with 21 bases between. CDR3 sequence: CASSQPLTGAGVNEKLFF. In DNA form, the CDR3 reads TGTGCCAGCAGCCAACCCCTAACAGGAGCGGGGGTGAATGAAAAACTGTTTTTT.

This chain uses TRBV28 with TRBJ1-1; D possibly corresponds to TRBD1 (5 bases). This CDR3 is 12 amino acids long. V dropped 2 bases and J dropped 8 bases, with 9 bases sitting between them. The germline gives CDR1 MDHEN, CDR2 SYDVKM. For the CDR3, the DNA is TGTGCCAGCAGTTTAACCCACAGGGAAGCTTTCTTT. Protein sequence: CASSLTHREAFF.

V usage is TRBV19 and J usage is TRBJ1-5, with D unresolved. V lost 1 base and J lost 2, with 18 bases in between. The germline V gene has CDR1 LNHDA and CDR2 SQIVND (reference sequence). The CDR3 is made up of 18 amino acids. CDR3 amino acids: CASSIASRGFSGNQPQHF. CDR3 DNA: TGTGCCAGTAGTATAGCTTCACGGGGTTTTAGTGGCAATCAGCCCCAGCATTTT.

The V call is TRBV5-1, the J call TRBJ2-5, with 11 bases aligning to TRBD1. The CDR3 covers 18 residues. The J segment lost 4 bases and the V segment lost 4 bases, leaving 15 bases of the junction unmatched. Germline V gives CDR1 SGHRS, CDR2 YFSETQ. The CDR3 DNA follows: TGCGCCAGCAGCCCCGGGACAGGGGGTTTTTTAATTACAGAGACCCAGTACTTC. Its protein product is CASSPGTGGFLITETQYF.